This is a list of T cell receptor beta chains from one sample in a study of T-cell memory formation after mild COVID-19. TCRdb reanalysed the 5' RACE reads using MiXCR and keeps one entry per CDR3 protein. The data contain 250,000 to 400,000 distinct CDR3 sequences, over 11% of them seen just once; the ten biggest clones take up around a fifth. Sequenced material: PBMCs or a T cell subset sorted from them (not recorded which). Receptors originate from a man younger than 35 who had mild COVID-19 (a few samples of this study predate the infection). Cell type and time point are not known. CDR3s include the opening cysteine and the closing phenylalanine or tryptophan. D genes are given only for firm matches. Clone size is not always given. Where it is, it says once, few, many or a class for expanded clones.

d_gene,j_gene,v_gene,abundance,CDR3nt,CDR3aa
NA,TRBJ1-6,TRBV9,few,TGTGCCAGCAGCGTAGGTTCGGCACCCCTCCACTTT,CASSVGSAPLHF
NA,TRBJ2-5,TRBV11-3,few,TGTGCCAGCAGCTTAAAAGGCGGGGGCCTCCAAGAGACCCAGTACTTC,CASSLKGGGLQETQYF
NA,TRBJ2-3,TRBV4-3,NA,TGCGCCAGCAGCCAAGTATGGGGAGATACGCAGTATTTT,CASSQVWGDTQYF
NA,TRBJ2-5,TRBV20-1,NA,TGCATTCCAGGCGTAGGAGAGACCCAGTACTTC,CIPGVGETQYF
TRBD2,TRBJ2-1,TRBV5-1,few,TGCGCCAGCAGCTCCTCCGGCGCGGGGGGGAGGAATGAGCAGTTCTTC,CASSSSGAGGRNEQFF
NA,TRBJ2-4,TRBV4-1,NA,TGCGCCAGCAGCCAAGGCGTTCCGTCTGGGGTCAAAAACATTCAGTACTTC,CASSQGVPSGVKNIQYF
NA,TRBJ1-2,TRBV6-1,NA,TGTGCCAGCAGTGAAGCGCTTCGTGGCTACACCTTC,CASSEALRGYTF
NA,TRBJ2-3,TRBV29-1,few,TGCAGCGCTCATTCAGTTAGCACAGATACGCAGTATTTT,CSAHSVSTDTQYF
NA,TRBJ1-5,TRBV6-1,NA,TGTGCCAGCGGAGGGCTACCGGGTCCGCCCCAGCATTTT,CASGGLPGPPQHF
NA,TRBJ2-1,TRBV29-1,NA,TGCAGCGTGACGCGGGACAGATCGGCCTATGAGCAGTTCTTC,CSVTRDRSAYEQFF
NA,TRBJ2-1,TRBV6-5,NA,TGTGCCAGCAGACCCCGTGAAGGCTACTACAATGAGCAGTTCTTC,CASRPREGYYNEQFF
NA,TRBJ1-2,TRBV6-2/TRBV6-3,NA,TGTGCCAGCAGCATGACAGGCCTCAACTATGGCTACACCTTC,CASSMTGLNYGYTF
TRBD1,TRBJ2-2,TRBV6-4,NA,TGTGCCAGCAGTGACTCCTCGGCCAGGGGGTCCGGGGAGCTGTTTTTT,CASSDSSARGSGELFF
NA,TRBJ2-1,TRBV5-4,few,TGTGCCAGCAGCTTCGAACTAAGAAACAATGAGCAGTTCTTC,CASSFELRNNEQFF
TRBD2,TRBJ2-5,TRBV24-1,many,TGTGCCACGCAGGGACTAGACCAAGAGACCCAGTACTTC,CATQGLDQETQYF
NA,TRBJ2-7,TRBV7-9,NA,TGTGCCAGCAGCTTAGTGGGCCGAACCTACGAGCAGTACTTC,CASSLVGRTYEQYF
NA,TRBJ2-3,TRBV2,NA,TGTGCCAGCAGTGGGGACAGCACAGATACGCAGTATTTT,CASSGDSTDTQYF
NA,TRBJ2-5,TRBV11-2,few,TGTGCCAGCAGCTTAGTTGGGGGGCTTGAGACCCAGTACTTC,CASSLVGGLETQYF
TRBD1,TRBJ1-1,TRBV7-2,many,TGTGCCAGCAGCTTAAACCCCGGGACAGGGAACACTGAAGCTTTCTTT,CASSLNPGTGNTEAFF
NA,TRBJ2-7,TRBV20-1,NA,TGCAGTGCCCGCGACTTTCACGAGCAGTACTTC,CSARDFHEQYF
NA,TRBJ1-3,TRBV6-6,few,TGTGCCACCCTCCGTTCACCGAGGGTCCTTGGACCCATATATTTT,CATLRSPRVLGPIYF
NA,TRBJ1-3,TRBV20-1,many,TGCAGTGCCAGAGGGGACACTGACTCTGGAAACACCATATATTTT,CSARGDTDSGNTIYF
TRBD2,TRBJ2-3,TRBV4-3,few,TGCGCCAGCAGCCTGTGGACTAGCGGGGGCAACACAGATACGCAGTATTTT,CASSLWTSGGNTDTQYF
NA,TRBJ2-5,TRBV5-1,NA,TGCGCCAGCAGCGCGGCGACCCGGAGCACCCAGTACTTC,CASSAATRSTQYF
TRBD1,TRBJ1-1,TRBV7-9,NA,TGTGCCAGCAGTGTGGGACAGCCAAACACTGAAGCTTTCTTT,CASSVGQPNTEAFF
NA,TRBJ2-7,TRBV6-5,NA,TGTGCCAGCAGCAAGGGGGGAATTTCCTACGAGCAGTACTTC,CASSKGGISYEQYF
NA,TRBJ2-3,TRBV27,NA,TGTGCCAGCAATCTCCGCTTACAGAGCACAGATACGCAGTATTTT,CASNLRLQSTDTQYF
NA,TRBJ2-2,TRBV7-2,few,TGTGCCAGCAGCTTAGTTTTGGTAACCGGGGAGCTGTTTTTT,CASSLVLVTGELFF
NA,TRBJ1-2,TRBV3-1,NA,TGTGCCAGCAGCCTTCTCGGGGCGAATAACTATGGCTACACCTTC,CASSLLGANNYGYTF